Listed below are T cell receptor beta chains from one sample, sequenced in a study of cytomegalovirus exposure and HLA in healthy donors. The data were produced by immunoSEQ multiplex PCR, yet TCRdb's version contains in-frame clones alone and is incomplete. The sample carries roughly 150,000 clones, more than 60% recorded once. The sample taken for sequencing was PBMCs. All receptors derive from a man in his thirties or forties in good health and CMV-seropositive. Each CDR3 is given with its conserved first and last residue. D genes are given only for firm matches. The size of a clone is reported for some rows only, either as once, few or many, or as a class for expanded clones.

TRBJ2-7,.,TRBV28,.,TGTGCCAGCACAGGGACCTACGAGCAGTACTTC,CASTGTYEQYF
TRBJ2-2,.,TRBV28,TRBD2,TGTGCCAGCAGTCTTAGCGGGAGGGCCATCGGGGAGCTGTTTTTT,CASSLSGRAIGELFF
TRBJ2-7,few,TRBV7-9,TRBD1,TGTGCCAGCAGCTTCGGGACAGGGCCCTACGAGCAGTACTTC,CASSFGTGPYEQYF
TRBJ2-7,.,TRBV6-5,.,TGTGCCAGCAGTTACTCGCTAGCGCAACTCTACGAGCAGTACTTC,CASSYSLAQLYEQYF
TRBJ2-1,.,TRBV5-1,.,TGCGCCAGCAGCTTGGCCTTCTCCAGCGACTCCTACAATGAGCAGTTCTTC,CASSLAFSSDSYNEQFF
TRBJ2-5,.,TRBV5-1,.,TGCGCCAGCAGCCGGAAGCTAGCTCAGGGGGAGACCCAGTACTTC,CASSRKLAQGETQYF
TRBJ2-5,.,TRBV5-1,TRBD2,TGCGCCAGCAGCTTGATTGCCCTAGCGGGACAAGAGACCCAGTACTTC,CASSLIALAGQETQYF
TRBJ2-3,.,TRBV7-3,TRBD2,TGTGCCAGCAGCCTAGGACTAGCGGGAGGCACAGATACGCAGTATTTT,CASSLGLAGGTDTQYF
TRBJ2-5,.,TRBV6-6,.,TGTGCCAGCAGTCCGAGCAGCGGGACAACTAAAGAGACCCAGTACTTC,CASSPSSGTTKETQYF
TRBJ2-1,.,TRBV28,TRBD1,TGCGCCAGCAAATTACCCGGACAGGGGTCCAATGAGCAGTTCTTC,CASKLPGQGSNEQFF
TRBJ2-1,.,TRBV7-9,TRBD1,TGTGCCAGCAGCTCGGGACAGGGGACCTACAATGAGCAGTTCTTC,CASSSGQGTYNEQFF
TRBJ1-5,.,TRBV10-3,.,TGTGCCATCATTGGTAGCAGGGCCCGGGACTATTATAGCAATCAGCCCCAGCATTTT,CAIIGSRARDYYSNQPQHF
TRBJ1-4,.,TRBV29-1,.,TGCAGCGTTGTAAGGGCAGGGGATGAAAAACTGTTTTTT,CSVVRAGDEKLFF
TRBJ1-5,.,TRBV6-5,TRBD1,TGTGCCAGCAGTTCCGAACAGGGGAATCAGCCCCAGCATTTT,CASSSEQGNQPQHF
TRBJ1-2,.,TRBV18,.,TGTGCCAGCTCACCCTCGGGGGGGGCAGAAGGCTACACCTTC,CASSPSGGAEGYTF
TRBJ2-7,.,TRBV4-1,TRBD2,TGCGCCAGCAGCCAAGCGAATTCGGGGACTAGCGTCTACGAGCAGTACTTC,CASSQANSGTSVYEQYF
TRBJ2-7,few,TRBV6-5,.,TGTGCCAGCAGTTACACGACATCCTCCTACGAGCAGTACTTC,CASSYTTSSYEQYF
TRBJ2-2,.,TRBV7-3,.,TGTGCCAGCAGCTTAGGGGCTATGAACACCGGGGAGCTGTTTTTT,CASSLGAMNTGELFF
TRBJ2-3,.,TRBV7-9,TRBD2,TGTGCCAGCAGCTTAGACGGGAGGGCCTCCGGAGATACGCAGTATTTT,CASSLDGRASGDTQYF
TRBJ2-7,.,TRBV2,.,TGTGCCAGCAGCGCAAGGGGCTACGAGCAGTACTTC,CASSARGYEQYF
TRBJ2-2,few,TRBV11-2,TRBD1,TGTGCCAGCAGCTACCAGGGACAGGGGAACACCGGGGAGCTGTTTTTT,CASSYQGQGNTGELFF